This is a list of T cell receptor beta chains from one sample in a study of T cells after posttransplantation cyclophosphamide. Measured with immunoSEQ multiplex PCR; TCRdb has only the in-frame clones, and not every one. Of a few thousand clones in the sample, approximately 85% were seen once. The sequenced sample was PBMCs, obtained after allogeneic stem cell transplant with posttransplant cyclophosphamide. These TCRs come from a female patient aged 45 to 65 who received an allogeneic stem cell transplant from an unrelated donor, was CMV-positive, and had acute and chronic GVHD. A share of the T cells may be of graft donor origin. The CDR3 runs from the conserved cysteine through the conserved F or W. The D gene is left open where the match is weak.

d_gene	len	j_gene	v_gene	CDR3aa
TRBD1	14	TRBJ2-1	TRBV5-1	CASRGQGSYNEQFF
.	16	TRBJ2-6	TRBV19	CASQGPFTSGANVLTF
.	13	TRBJ1-2	TRBV7-2	CASSLRGFSGYTF
TRBD1	15	TRBJ2-3	TRBV5-1	CASSPTGQPTDTQYF
.	14	TRBJ1-1	TRBV7-8	CASSWGREDTEAFF
TRBD1	13	TRBJ2-3	TRBV28	CASTHVQGAGPHF
.	17	TRBJ2-7	TRBV21-1	CASSTPFGTSAFYEQYF
TRBD1	14	TRBJ1-2	TRBV5-1	CASSSGQGNYGYTF
.	12	TRBJ1-1	TRBV18	CASSPRDTEAFF
.	14	TRBJ2-7	TRBV5-8	CASSLGPGTYEQYF
TRBD1	18	TRBJ1-3	TRBV5-1	CASSKAPGTGGTGNTIYF
.	17	TRBJ2-1	TRBV11-2	CASSLEPRGAYYNEQFF
TRBD1	12	TRBJ2-5	TRBV29-1	CSVTGGWETQYF
TRBD1	14	TRBJ2-2	TRBV10-3	CAIRGTERTGELFF
.	17	TRBJ2-5	TRBV19	CASSISLEPYFQETQYF
.	14	TRBJ1-5	TRBV30	CAWSWKQGLQPQHF
.	13	TRBJ2-3	TRBV18	CASSRGGTDTQYF
.	15	TRBJ2-2	TRBV4-1	CASSQDPELPGELFF
TRBD1	13	TRBJ2-5	TRBV7-9	CASSSRAQGAQYF
.	15	TRBJ2-5	TRBV9	CASSVSGTREETQYF
TRBD2	19	TRBJ2-3	TRBV27	CASRSIGLGRAGSTDTQYF
TRBD1	15	TRBJ2-7	TRBV28	CASSSRQGGVYEQYF
.	14	TRBJ1-5	TRBV27	CASSLSEDNQPQHF
TRBD1	16	TRBJ2-1	TRBV7-7	CASSSTTGSTYNEQFF
.	16	TRBJ2-5	TRBV28	CASSSGGDRGGETQYF
TRBD2	16	TRBJ2-5	TRBV7-2	CASSYGLSGGQETQYF
.	13	TRBJ2-1	TRBV7-2	CASSSPLYNEQFF
TRBD2	15	TRBJ2-3	TRBV6-6	CASSSSGGGTDTQYF